Described below is a single T cell receptor (beta chain) sequence and its context. What it binds is not known. A read error may produce the germline difference seen at one junction end. This specimen belongs to a study of regulatory T cells in long-lasting Graves disease. Notes on the study in general: Persistent Graves' patients showed less TCR diversity than newly diagnosed ones. The study found TRBV28, TRBJ1-2 and TRBJ2-5 favored in persistent disease. Between persistent patients, about 2,500 public clonotypes were shared, exceeding the approximately 870 shared between new patients.

Indicated time point: persistent/refractory GD, antithyroid drugs over 5 years with positive TRAb. RNA from PBMCs was the source of the TCR library. Clinicians diagnosed Graves' disease using American Thyroid Association guidelines. Germline V gene data show CDR1 as SGHAT and CDR2 as FQNNGV. This CDR3 is built from 13 residues. CDR3-region Arm-PCR and iRepertoire HTBI primers produced the TCR beta libraries. TCRdb re-derived calls from the multiplex PCR reads in MiXCR, one entry per CDR3 protein. The data contain under 500,000 distinct CDR3 sequences, under 25% of them seen just once; the ten biggest clones take up around 20%.

The chain joins TRBV11-2 to TRBJ1-4; no firm D call. This sequence was found in a female donor with Graves disease. The sample here was peripheral blood mononuclear cells (PBMCs), taken when the disease was refractory, from a patient treated with antithyroid drugs. CDR3 nucleotides: TGTACCAGCAGCTACGGATATAATGAAAAACTGTTTTTT. Protein product: CTSSYGYNEKLFF. Looking up the rest from reference TRBV11-2 and TRBJ1-4 gives the full variable domain: EAGVAQSPRYKIIEKRQSVAFWCNPISGHATLYWYQQILGQGPKLLIQFQNNGVVDDSQLPKDRFSAERLKGVDSTLKIQPAKLEDSAVYLCTSSYGYNEKLFFGSGTQLSVL.